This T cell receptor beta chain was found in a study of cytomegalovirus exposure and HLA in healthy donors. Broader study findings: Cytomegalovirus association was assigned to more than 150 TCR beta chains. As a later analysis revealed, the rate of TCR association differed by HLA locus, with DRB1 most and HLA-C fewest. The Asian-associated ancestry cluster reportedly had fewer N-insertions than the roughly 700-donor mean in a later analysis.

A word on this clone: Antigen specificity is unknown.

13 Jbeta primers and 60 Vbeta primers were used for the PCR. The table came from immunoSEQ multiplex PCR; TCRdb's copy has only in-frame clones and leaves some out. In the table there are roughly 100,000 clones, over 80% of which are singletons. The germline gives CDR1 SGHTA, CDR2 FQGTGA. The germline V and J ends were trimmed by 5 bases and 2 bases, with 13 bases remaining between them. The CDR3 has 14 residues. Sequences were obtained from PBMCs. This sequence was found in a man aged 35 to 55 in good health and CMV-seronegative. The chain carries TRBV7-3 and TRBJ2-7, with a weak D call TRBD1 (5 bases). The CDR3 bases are TGTGCCAGCAGCCTACGGCAGGGTCCCTACGAGCAGTACTTC. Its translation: CASSLRQGPYEQYF.